These T cell receptor beta chains were read from a single sample in a study of OX40 agonist ivuxolimab in advanced cancers. TCRdb's copy holds only in-frame clones and misses some; the assay was immunoSEQ multiplex PCR. The sample lists more than 95,000 clones; about 87% were seen once. The specimen comprised CD4+ or CD8+ T cells sorted from blood, sampled in a trial of the OX40 agonist ivuxolimab. All receptors derive from an adult with an advanced solid tumor such as melanoma, head and neck, liver or kidney cancer. The CDR3 runs from the conserved cysteine through the conserved F or W. The order of the fields is V gene, D gene, clone size, J gene, CDR3 protein, CDR3 DNA. A D gene is named only where the DNA matches it firmly. Clone size appears in some rows only: once, few, many, or a class for an expanded clone.

TRBV19	.	.	TRBJ1-5	CASSRQTRNQPQHF	TGTGCCAGTAGTAGGCAGACTCGTAATCAGCCCCAGCATTTT
TRBV13	.	.	TRBJ1-4	CASSQRSQGTNEKLFF	TGTGCCAGCAGCCAACGCTCGCAGGGAACTAATGAAAAACTGTTTTTT
TRBV28	.	.	TRBJ1-2	CASSLGGAQYYGYTF	TGTGCCAGCAGTTTGGGGGGGGCCCAATACTATGGCTACACCTTC
TRBV6-6	.	.	TRBJ2-5	CASSPLETQYF	TGTGCCAGCAGTCCCCTAGAGACCCAGTACTTC
TRBV28	.	.	TRBJ1-3	CASLERSSGNTIYF	TGTGCCAGCTTGGAGCGGAGCTCTGGAAACACCATATATTTT
TRBV6-6	TRBD2	.	TRBJ2-7	CASSRLAGAYEQYF	TGTGCCAGCAGTCGACTAGCGGGGGCCTACGAGCAGTACTTC
TRBV18	TRBD2	once	TRBJ2-1	CASSAGGGANEQFF	TGTGCCAGCTCAGCGGGCGGGGGGGCCAATGAGCAGTTCTTC
TRBV7-2	.	.	TRBJ1-3	CASSLAGSGNTIYF	TGTGCCAGCAGCTTAGCGGGTTCTGGAAACACCATATATTTT
TRBV30	.	once	TRBJ1-1	CAWSVDTEAFF	TGTGCCTGGAGTGTGGACACTGAAGCTTTCTTT
TRBV4-2	.	once	TRBJ2-7	CASSQGGSYEQYF	TGTGCCAGCAGCCAAGGAGGCTCCTACGAGCAGTACTTC
TRBV5-1	.	.	TRBJ2-3	CASSLAGGRDTDTQYF	TGCGCCAGCAGCTTGGCCGGGGGGCGGGACACAGATACGCAGTATTTT
TRBV7-2	.	.	TRBJ1-3	CASSSHTDRGNTIYF	TGTGCCAGCAGCTCCCACACGGACCGGGGAAACACCATATATTTT
TRBV30	.	once	TRBJ1-1	CAWSVLLGGNTEAFF	TGTGCCTGGAGTGTATTACTGGGGGGGAACACTGAAGCTTTCTTT
TRBV7-2	.	.	TRBJ1-6	CASSLGRDYNSPLHF	TGTGCCAGCAGCTTAGGCCGGGACTATAATTCACCCCTCCACTTT
TRBV15	TRBD2	.	TRBJ2-7	CATSRGTAGDYEQYF	TGTGCCACCAGCAGAGGGACGGCGGGGGACTACGAGCAGTACTTC
TRBV4-3	.	.	TRBJ2-7	CASSQGIAVYEQYF	TGCGCCAGCAGCCAAGGGATTGCAGTCTACGAGCAGTACTTC
TRBV9	.	.	TRBJ2-5	CASSGQGGQETQYF	TGTGCCAGCAGCGGTCAAGGGGGGCAAGAGACCCAGTACTTC
TRBV21-1	.	.	TRBJ2-3	CASSKAGLHTDTQYF	TGTGCCAGCAGCAAAGCCGGGCTCCACACAGATACGCAGTATTTT
TRBV7-3	.	.	TRBJ1-1	CASREGLNTEAFF	TGTGCCAGCAGGGAAGGGCTGAACACTGAAGCTTTCTTT
TRBV27	.	few	TRBJ1-6	CASRNREGSPLHF	TGTGCCAGCAGGAACAGGGAGGGTTCACCCCTCCACTTT
TRBV5-1	.	.	TRBJ2-7	CASSSGTGSYEQYF	TGCGCCAGCAGCTCAGGGACTGGGTCCTACGAGCAGTACTTC
TRBV21-1	.	.	TRBJ1-5	CARDLQPLTNQPQHF	TGTGCCAGGGACCTTCAACCCCTCACGAATCAGCCCCAGCATTTT
TRBV5-1	TRBD1	.	TRBJ2-2	CASSLEPGGYAGELFF	TGCGCCAGCAGCTTGGAGCCAGGGGGATATGCCGGGGAGCTGTTTTTT
TRBV27	TRBD1	.	TRBJ2-7	CATKPDRGGTYEQYF	TGTGCCACAAAACCCGACAGGGGGGGAACCTACGAGCAGTACTTC
TRBV5-8	TRBD1	once	TRBJ2-7	CASSTWTGAGEQYF	TGTGCCAGCAGTACCTGGACAGGGGCGGGTGAGCAGTACTTC
TRBV6-5	TRBD2	.	TRBJ2-7	CASRPAGGYEQYF	TGTGCCAGCAGACCGGCGGGGGGGTACGAGCAGTACTTC
TRBV9	.	.	TRBJ2-7	CASSERVYSYEQYF	TGTGCCAGCAGCGAACGGGTTTACTCCTACGAGCAGTACTTC
TRBV7-2	TRBD2	.	TRBJ2-3	CASSLQTSGGTSTDTQYF	TGTGCCAGCAGCTTACAAACTAGCGGGGGTACTAGCACAGATACGCAGTATTTT
TRBV11-2	.	.	TRBJ2-5	CASSYELLGQETQYF	TGTGCCAGCAGCTACGAGCTATTAGGTCAAGAGACCCAGTACTTC
TRBV9	TRBD1	.	TRBJ2-5	CASSHISPGQQETQYF	TGTGCCAGCAGCCATATTTCCCCGGGACAGCAAGAGACCCAGTACTTC
TRBV30	.	once	TRBJ1-2	CAWKEQGVYGYTF	TGTGCCTGGAAAGAACAGGGAGTCTATGGCTACACCTTC
TRBV30	TRBD1	.	TRBJ1-4	CAWSDRGRTEKLFF	TGTGCCTGGAGTGACAGGGGGCGTACTGAAAAACTGTTTTTT
TRBV6-6	.	.	TRBJ2-7	CASSRGGYEQYF	TGTGCCAGCTCCCGCGGCGGCTACGAGCAGTACTTC
TRBV19	.	.	TRBJ2-1	CASKEEHSYNEQFF	TGTGCCAGTAAAGAGGAGCATTCCTACAATGAGCAGTTCTTC
TRBV28	.	.	TRBJ2-5	CASSPGDRPQETQYF	TGTGCCAGCAGTCCGGGGGACAGACCCCAAGAGACCCAGTACTTC
TRBV2	.	.	TRBJ2-3	CASTEGRSPSDTQYF	TGTGCCAGCACCGAAGGTCGGTCCCCCTCAGATACGCAGTATTTT
TRBV5-4	.	.	TRBJ1-1	CASSGTTGPGRAFF	TGTGCCAGCAGCGGTACAACAGGGCCCGGAAGAGCTTTCTTT
TRBV7-8	.	.	TRBJ2-7	CASSYRGSLIGEQYF	TGTGCCAGCAGCTATAGGGGGAGCCTTATTGGCGAGCAGTACTTC
TRBV10-3	.	.	TRBJ2-3	CAIRGGTDTQYF	TGTGCCATCCGAGGCGGCACAGATACGCAGTATTTT
TRBV30	TRBD1	few	TRBJ1-1	CAWQGAGTEAFF	TGTGCCTGGCAGGGGGCTGGGACTGAAGCTTTCTTT
TRBV4-3	.	.	TRBJ1-4	CASSQGQRREKLFF	TGCGCCAGCAGCCAAGGACAGAGGCGGGAAAAACTGTTTTTT
TRBV18	.	.	TRBJ2-7	CASSPPGLYEQYF	TGTGCCAGCTCACCACCCGGTCTCTACGAGCAGTACTTC
TRBV7-9	.	.	TRBJ1-1	CASSLAGYGAFF	TGTGCCAGCAGCTTAGCAGGCTATGGAGCTTTCTTT
TRBV5-1	.	.	TRBJ2-5	CASSLALSGQETQYF	TGCGCCAGCAGCTTGGCGTTATCTGGGCAAGAGACCCAGTACTTC
TRBV30	.	.	TRBJ1-6	CAWARVRNSPLHF	TGTGCCTGGGCCCGGGTCCGAAATTCACCCCTCCACTTT
TRBV4-1	.	.	TRBJ1-2	CASSQDLPGSYGYTF	TGCGCCAGCAGCCAAGATTTGCCAGGGTCCTATGGCTACACCTTC
TRBV28	TRBD1	.	TRBJ1-6	CASSSSGGPSSPLHF	TGTGCCAGCAGTTCCTCAGGGGGCCCTAGTTCACCCCTCCACTTT
TRBV28	.	.	TRBJ2-1	CASSLGRLEQFF	TGTGCCAGCAGTCTGGGTCGTTTGGAGCAGTTCTTC
TRBV7-8	.	once	TRBJ2-2	CASSPRDIVTGELFF	TGTGCCAGCAGCCCGAGGGACATCGTCACCGGGGAGCTGTTTTTT
TRBV6-5	.	.	TRBJ1-3	CASSYSWAGAGNTIYF	TGTGCCAGCAGTTACTCTTGGGCAGGGGCTGGAAACACCATATATTTT
TRBV30	TRBD1	.	TRBJ2-1	CAWRSQGANYNEQFF	TGTGCCTGGAGAAGCCAGGGGGCCAACTACAATGAGCAGTTCTTC